The 25 T cell receptor beta chains listed next were all sequenced from one sample in a study of blood T cell repertoires in COVID-19. Assay used: immunoSEQ multiplex PCR; TCRdb lists only in-frame clones, some missing. The table includes 250,000 to 350,000 clones, approximately 91% detected once. The sequencing sample was made of peripheral blood. The receptor set was obtained from a woman aged 55-70 years with acute or convalescent COVID-19.

The chain recombines TRBV24-1 with TRBJ2-2; 8 bases line up with TRBD1. V gave up 3 bases and J gave up 7 bases; unmatched junction bases: 9. CDR3 length equals 16 residues. Germline V CDR1 and CDR2: KGHDR, SFDVKD. The CDR3 sequence is CATSDTGGIPFGELFF. The DNA of the CDR3 is TGTGCCACCAGTGATACAGGGGGAATACCCTTCGGGGAGCTGTTTTTT.

The V and J genes are TRBV9 and TRBJ2-6; possible D gene TRBD1, 5 bases. Per germline, CDR1 SGDLS and CDR2 YYNGEE. Trimming left V 1 base short and J 0 bases short, with 11 bases between. The length of the CDR3 is 17 residues. CDR3 loop: CASSVQGLSSGANVLTF. DNA for the CDR3: TGTGCCAGCAGCGTACAGGGCCTCAGCTCTGGGGCCAACGTCCTGACTTTC.

The chain recombines TRBV9 with TRBJ2-5, with a possible D match to TRBD2 (7 bases). This CDR3 spans 15 amino acids. CDR1 is SGDLS, CDR2 YYNGEE, per germline. V lost 0 bases, J lost 4 bases, and 13 bases lay in between. CDR3 region: CASSVAGGRGETQYF. CDR3 sequence (DNA): TGTGCCAGCAGCGTAGCGGGGGGCCGGGGAGAGACCCAGTACTTC.

The rearrangement joins TRBV5-1 to TRBJ2-5, with D unresolved. There are 16 residues in the CDR3. Trimming shortened V by 5 bases and J by 5 bases, and 22 bases separated the two germline ends. Germline CDR1 and CDR2: SGHRS and YFSETQ. CDR3 in DNA: TGCGCCAGCAGGGTTGGGTCCAGCGCAAACGGGGAGACCCAGTACTTC. It specifies CASRVGSSANGETQYF.

This clone was observed a few times. V and J are TRBV11-3 and TRBJ2-5, with a tentative D call TRBD1 (6 bases). Trimming took off 5 bases at V and 5 bases at J, with 18 bases between the two ends. Germline CDR1 is SGHNT and CDR2 is YENEEA. The CDR3 runs 15 residues. The CDR3 coding sequence is TGTGCCAGCAGCCCGGGGACATTCACCACGGAGACCCAGTACTTC. Encoded protein: CASSPGTFTTETQYF.

V and J are TRBV5-1 and TRBJ2-7, with D possibly being TRBD1 (5 bases). V shed 2 bases and J shed 0 bases, with 9 bases lying between them. The CDR3 is 14 residues long. Per the germline V gene, CDR1 is SGHRS and CDR2 is YFSETQ. CDR3 sequence (DNA): TGCGCCAGCAGCTTTGCCAGGGTCTCCTACGAGCAGTACTTC. This encodes CASSFARVSYEQYF.

The rearrangement links TRBV4-1 to TRBJ2-7; 7 positions agree with TRBD1. Trimming took 3 bases from V and 3 from J; bases not matched to a gene: 8. The germline gives CDR1 MGHRA, CDR2 YSYEKL. This CDR3 spans 15 amino acids. CDR3 DNA: TGCGCCAGCAGCCAGGGACAGCTCACTAACTACGAGCAGTACTTC. Its translation is CASSQGQLTNYEQYF.

The chain joins TRBV6-5 to TRBJ2-1; possibly TRBD2 for D (5 bases). Germline V lookup: CDR1 MNHEY, CDR2 SVGAGI. V lost 7 bases, J lost 2 bases, and 15 bases lay in between. This CDR3 region has 15 residues. DNA for the CDR3: TGTGCCAGCAAAAAAGGAAGCGGAGCCTACAATGAGCAGTTCTTC. This codes for CASKKGSGAYNEQFF.

This chain uses TRBV7-2 with TRBJ1-4; 9 positions match TRBD1. With V trimmed by 5 bases and J by 8 bases, 9 bases remained unmatched. CDR3 length: 15 residues. CDR1 SGHTA and CDR2 FQGNSA come from the germline V gene. This CDR3 is CASSPGQGVREKLFF. The CDR3, as DNA: TGTGCCAGCAGCCCGGGACAGGGAGTGAGAGAAAAACTGTTTTTT.

This chain joins TRBV6-2 or TRBV6-3 and TRBJ2-1, with a possible D match to TRBD1 (6 bases). This CDR3 has 17 amino acids. V lost 2 bases and J lost 4, with 18 bases in between. CDR1 MNHEY and CDR2 SVGEGT come from the germline V gene. The CDR3 DNA is TGTGCCAGCAGTTACCCCACAGGGAAGGAGAGGTACAATGAGCAGTTCTTC. Its protein product is CASSYPTGKERYNEQFF.

This chain joins TRBV19 and TRBJ1-2; possible D gene TRBD1, 6 bases. This CDR3 contains 15 residues. The germline CDR1 and CDR2 sequences are LNHDA and SQIVND (reference sequence). Trimming took off 7 bases at V and 0 bases at J, with 15 bases between the two ends. This CDR3 is CASTRGDATNYGYTF. For the CDR3, the DNA is TGTGCCAGTACCAGGGGAGATGCTACTAACTATGGCTACACCTTC. Complete variable domain (other parts from reference TRBV19 and TRBJ1-2): DGGITQSPKYLFRKEGQNVTLSCEQNLNHDAMYWYRQDPGQGLRLIYYSQIVNDFQKGDIAEGYSVSREKKESFPLTVTSAQKNPTAFYLCASTRGDATNYGYTFGSGTRLTVV.

This chain links TRBV19 with TRBJ2-5; 11 nucleotides align to TRBD2. The germline V gene encodes CDR1 LNHDA and CDR2 SQIVND (reference sequence). The CDR3 covers 16 residues. V lost 6 bases and J lost 2; bases outside the gene matches: 8. CDR3 in amino acids: CASRPGLAESQETQYF. The CDR3, as DNA: TGTGCCAGTAGACCGGGACTAGCGGAGTCTCAAGAGACCCAGTACTTC.

On this clone itself: Other DNA sequences in this specimen translate into the identical CDR3. The chain links TRBV29-1 to TRBJ1-2, with D uncertain. V gave up 4 bases and J gave up 5 bases, with 8 bases separating them. Per germline, CDR1 SQVTM and CDR2 ANQGSEA. CDR3 length equals 11 residues. CDR3 in amino acids: CSVVTVYGYTF. The CDR3 coding sequence is TGCAGCGTTGTAACGGTTTATGGCTACACCTTC.

This clone was detected only once. The J gene is TRBJ1-4, the V gene TRBV2; 9 bases fit TRBD1. The CDR3 consists of 15 residues. V was clipped by 6 bases and J by 7 bases; unmatched bases: 9. Germline V gene sequence: CDR1 SNHLY, CDR2 FYNNEI. The CDR3: CASRAGDRVSEKLFF. CDR3 nucleotides: TGTGCCAGCAGGGCCGGGGACAGGGTTTCTGAAAAACTGTTTTTT.

The chain recombines TRBV3-1 (or the pseudogene TRBV3-2) with TRBJ2-2; the match to TRBD2 covers 9 bases. Germline V lookup: CDR1 LGHDT, CDR2 YNNKEL (reference sequence). CDR3 length equals 18 residues. J lost 0 bases, V lost 1 base, and 6 bases had no gene match. The CDR3 protein is CASSQVPAGGSNTGELFF. In nucleotides, the CDR3 is TGTGCCAGCAGCCAAGTACCAGCGGGGGGCTCGAACACCGGGGAGCTGTTTTTT.

The chain carries TRBV24-1 and TRBJ2-6; D is unresolved. Germline-derived CDR1 and CDR2 are KGHDR and SFDVKD. CDR3 length: 16 residues. Trimming left V 3 bases short and J 0 bases short, with 8 bases between. The CDR3 nucleotides read TGTGCCACCAGTGATCCATCAGGCTCTGGGGCCAACGTCCTGACTTTC. Its translation is CATSDPSGSGANVLTF.

This clone has more than one count but fewer than ten. V is TRBV9 and J is TRBJ1-1; 7 bases fit TRBD1. The CDR3 spans 12 residues. Germline V lookup: CDR1 SGDLS, CDR2 YYNGEE. Trimming took 5 bases from V and 8 from J; bases not matched to a gene: 6. Here the CDR3 DNA reads TGTGCCAGCAGTCCAGGGGGGTGGGAAGCTTTCTTT. This codes for CASSPGGWEAFF.

The chain links TRBV6-5 to TRBJ1-1, with D perhaps TRBD1 (5 bases). This CDR3 has 14 residues. Germline CDR1 reads MNHEY; CDR2 reads SVGAGI. The germline V and J ends were trimmed by 5 bases and 5 bases, with 15 bases remaining between them. The CDR3 DNA sequence: TGTGCCAGCAGTCTAAGACAGATTTGGACTGAAGCTTTCTTT. Translating gives CASSLRQIWTEAFF.

The V call is TRBV28, the J call TRBJ1-2; 9 nucleotides line up with TRBD1. Germline assignment: CDR1 MDHEN and CDR2 SYDVKM. The length of the CDR3 is 20 residues. J gave up 2 bases and V 1 base, and 17 bases lay outside the gene matches. The CDR3 protein is CASSLSPQGATGWKNYGYTF. DNA for the CDR3: TGTGCCAGCAGTTTATCCCCACAGGGGGCAACAGGGTGGAAGAACTATGGCTACACCTTC.

The chain couples TRBV18 to TRBJ2-7, with D tentatively TRBD1 (6 bases). The ends were cut back, 4 bases at V and 6 bases at J, with 13 bases in the middle. Germline values: CDR1 KGHSH, CDR2 LQKENI. The CDR3 covers 13 residues. The chain's CDR3 is CASSRPGTFEQYF. CDR3 nucleotide sequence: TGTGCCAGCTCACGGCCGGGGACATTCGAGCAGTACTTC.

The rearrangement links TRBV4-2 to TRBJ2-1, with TRBD1 matching over 10 bases. The CDR3 sequence is 18 residues long. From germline, CDR1 is LGHNA and CDR2 YNFKEQ. V dropped 0 bases and J dropped 4; count of bases not matched to a gene: 9. The CDR3 region is CASSQEGPGQGTYNEQFF. In DNA form, the CDR3 reads TGTGCCAGCAGCCAAGAAGGACCGGGACAGGGGACGTACAATGAGCAGTTCTTC.

The V gene is TRBV19, the J gene TRBJ2-7; 12 bases fit TRBD2. In germline, CDR1 is LNHDA, CDR2 SQIVND (reference sequence). With 5 bases clipped from V and 2 bases from J, the junction kept 4 bases outside the gene matches. The CDR3 has 15 residues. The CDR3 loop reads CASSGRTSGAYEQYF. CDR3 sequence (DNA): TGTGCCAGTAGTGGCCGGACTAGCGGGGCCTACGAGCAGTACTTC.

The chain links TRBV4-1 to TRBJ1-1, with 10 bases that match TRBD1. The junction had 4 bases not matched to a gene; V was cut back by 2 bases and J by 1 base. The germline V gene encodes CDR1 MGHRA and CDR2 YSYEKL. The CDR3 extends over 16 amino acids. The CDR3 region has the DNA TGCGCCAGCAGCCAATTTTGGACAGGGGGGAACACTGAAGCTTTCTTT. Translating gives CASSQFWTGGNTEAFF.

The J gene is TRBJ2-3, the V gene TRBV7-2, with D unresolved. This CDR3 has 16 amino acids. V gave up 4 bases and J gave up 0 bases, with 14 bases separating them. Per germline, CDR1 SGHTA and CDR2 FQGNSA. CDR3 in amino acids: CASSSRQSASTDTQYF. CDR3 bases: TGTGCCAGCAGCTCACGACAATCGGCTAGCACAGATACGCAGTATTTT. The entire variable domain, with the rest obtained from reference TRBV7-2 and TRBJ2-3, is as follows: GAGVSQSPSNKVTEKGKDVELRCDPISGHTALYWYRQSLGQGLEFLIYFQGNSAPDKSGLPSDRFSAERTGGSVSTLTIQRTQQEDSAVYLCASSSRQSASTDTQYFGPGTRLTVL.

The chain is built from TRBV5-6 and TRBJ2-1, with a weak D call TRBD1 (6 bases). Trimming shortened V by 5 bases and J by 6 bases, and 15 bases separated the two germline ends. Germline values: CDR1 SGHDT, CDR2 YYEEEE. The CDR3 has 14 amino acids. The CDR3 DNA sequence: TGTGCCAGCAGTGGGACAAACTGGGCCAATGAGCAGTTCTTC. Translation gives CASSGTNWANEQFF.